The source of this T cell receptor beta chain is a study of regulatory T cells in long-lasting Graves disease (dated by TCRdb to the early 2020s). About the investigation overall: Antithyroid drugs had been taken for less than 3 months by newly diagnosed Graves' disease patients. Patients with persistent Graves' disease were compared with patients with newly diagnosed Graves' disease using TCR sequencing and RNA sequencing of peripheral blood. The study was registered as a clinical trial and conducted in China. A total of some 33 samples were covered by TCR sequencing, comprising approximately 13 persistent and about 20 newly diagnosed Graves' disease patients.

Only a few counts were recorded for this clonotype. Its antigen is currently not known. Per-nucleotide qualities are absent, and no much larger clonotype sits a single base away. Findings and caveats that apply to the study as a whole: Only the TCR beta chain was sequenced and analyzed. A larger number of public clonotypes was shared among persistent patients (fewer than 3,000) than among newly diagnosed patients (about 990). Persistent disease showed preferential use of TRBV28, TRBJ1-2 and TRBJ2-5, whereas newly diagnosed disease favored TRBV20-1 and TRBJ2-1. Compared with newly diagnosed patients, persistent Graves' disease patients had lower TCR Shannon entropy and fewer highly expanded clones, which suggests clonal expansion. The authors acknowledged the small sample size as a limitation that may reduce accuracy. The study examined only peripheral blood because the primary lesion, thyroid tissue, could not be accessed.

Library creation used multiplex PCR. This sample was sequenced with an Illumina HiSeq 4000. To build TCR beta libraries, CDR3 regions were amplified by Arm-PCR using iRepertoire HTBI primers. Before sequencing, the PCR products went through gel purification. Per the authors' processing: Gene usage analysis of CDR3 amino acid clonotypes used the 55 to 80 TRBV and approximately 13 TRBJ segments found across samples. Filtered high-quality paired reads were merged into contigs using COPE and FqMerger. Contigs were aligned with BLAST to IMGT TRBV, TRBD and TRBJ reference genes, and CDR3 was defined per IMGT. Any clonotype with a frequency above 0.1% was classified as a highly expanded clone. Shannon entropy served as the measure of repertoire diversity, while the Gini coefficient captured V-J evenness. Clonotypes shared by more than one individual were considered public. Starting from the raw public reads, TCRdb applied fastp trimming at Q25, assembled clones with MiXCR and retained in-frame beta chains. Rows matching on CDR3 protein sequence are summarized as one entry with the most common DNA and genes. The V and J calls and clone size come from TCRdb's table, not from the authors' own analysis. This sample lists under 500,000 distinct CDR3 sequences; about a sixth were detected once. Together, the top ten hold about 11% of the sample.

From the germline V gene, CDR1 is SGHTA and CDR2 is FQGNSA. The CDR3 numbers 11 residues from cysteine through phenylalanine. Only CDR3 DNA is held: 33 bases, read in frame from base 1. Trimming at the junction amounts to 5 bases on V and 6 bases on J, and the germline ends lie 8 bases apart. In light of the paper, this sample's time point label describes: newly diagnosed GD, antithyroid drugs for less than 3 months. RNA was extracted from PBMCs in TRIzol for both TCR sequencing and RNA sequencing. Graves' disease was diagnosed according to American Thyroid Association guidelines. The patients came from an endocrinology department in Xi'an, China. From each patient, approximately 9 milliliters of peripheral blood was collected into an EDTA anticoagulant tube. Ficoll Paque Plus density gradient separation was used to isolate PBMCs, and no further T cell sorting was performed. An Agilent 2100 Bioanalyzer and agarose gel were used to assess RNA quality, and a NanoDrop 2000 was used to measure RNA concentration.

The sample was also linked to a second study, of T cells in Graves' hyperthyroidism and ophthalmopathy. As the second publication notes: Stable Graves' hyperthyroidism was defined as the absence of progression to ophthalmopathy over 18 months of follow-up. Hyperthyroidism patients were aged 18 to 65 years and newly diagnosed, with disease duration of less than 2 months. Patients with uncontrolled infections, other autoimmune diseases, pregnancy or lactation were excluded. Diagnoses were based on clinical symptoms, serum thyroxine and TRAb, thyroid ultrasound and orbital computed tomography. For the first round of RT-PCR on the TCR CDR3, the HTBI primer set was used together with the Qiagen OneStep RT-PCR kit. Most expanded thyroid clonotypes (frequency above 0.001) were also detected in blood, a finding suggesting that blood repertoires may reflect thyroid immune responses. In cross-validation, a model built on a 13 V-J signature told ophthalmopathy apart from stable hyperthyroidism with about 90% sensitivity and approximately 81% specificity, and in testing the same model reached 80%/75%. In validation, the model predicted progression to ophthalmopathy a median of 6.5 months before onset, with approximately 70% sensitivity and roughly 77% specificity. To identify distinguishing TCR V-J signatures, a discovery cohort of about a hundred patients was used, comprising some 45 with Graves' ophthalmopathy and some 57 with stable Graves' hyperthyroidism. Whether ophthalmopathy could be predicted prospectively was tested in an independent validation cohort made up of 18 to 20 hyperthyroidism patients plus 17 patients who later progressed to ophthalmopathy. For training and testing, the 100 or so patients in the discovery cohort were randomly divided in a 7:3 ratio. The study also compared thyroid tissue and blood T-cell repertoires from more than 5 Graves' hyperthyroidism patients. Once sampling was done, hyperthyroidism patients were given methimazole at a starting dose of 30 mg daily, whereas ophthalmopathy patients were given high-dose intravenous methylprednisolone. A second multiplex PCR round built the libraries, followed by size selection and purification. The libraries were sequenced on an Illumina HiSeq2000 using paired-end 100 bp reads. SOAPnuke was used to process the raw data, with reads discarded if the reads contained adapters or uncalled bases, had a mean Phred below 15, or lacked an exact constant-primer or identifier match. High-quality paired reads were merged using COPE v1.2.5, and each unique nucleotide sequence was defined as a clonotype. MiTCR v1.1 was used to align clonotypes to the IMGT TRBV, TRBD and TRBJ reference segments. Analysis was restricted to V-J combinations with a frequency above 0.0001, which covered roughly 99% of repertoires. The TCS score was defined as F50 (clonal expansion) divided by E x V (chaos), with BLOSUM62-based TCRdist calculated between CDR3 peptides within each V-J. Welch's t-statistics and random forest reduced roughly 500 V-J features to roughly 13, which were used in a naive Bayes classifier (R e1071). Sample size was not statistically predetermined, and blinding of investigators to group allocation was not performed. TCR Vbeta CDR3 sequencing of 140 or so peripheral blood samples (roughly 41 ophthalmopathy, some 75 hyperthyroidism and some 17 progressor patients) is reported in the paper.

The material sequenced was peripheral blood mononuclear cells (PBMCs), taken at new diagnosis, from a patient treated with antithyroid drugs. The V gene is TRBV7-2 and the J gene is TRBJ2-7, with no reliable assignment of the D segment. The clonotype comes from a woman in her twenties or thirties with Graves disease. Donor details come from another sample of the same person, matched by shared clones. The CDR3 amino acid sequence is: CASSRTVEQYF. Here is the DNA: TGTGCCAGCAGCCGGACCGTCGAGCAGTACTTC.